This T cell receptor beta chain was identified in a study of shared clonotypes between healthy human individuals. Naivety among CD8 cells was defined by CD45RO negativity and positive CCR7 selection, thereby excluding terminally differentiated effector memory CD45RA+ cells. All donors qualified as healthy HIV-negative adults and had experienced no recent acute infections or vaccinations. The CDR3 runs 14 residues. Germline V gives CDR1 MNHNY, CDR2 SVGAGI (reference sequence). V dropped 6 bases and J dropped 4 bases, with 15 bases sitting between them. As for this clone: As yet, its antigen is unknown.

Study-wide results and caveats: For sorted subsets, rarefaction showed incomplete sequencing despite large depth.

Study processing details: From ImmunoSEQ came sequences covering only the junction and carrying no quality scores, so filtering differed. Data came from immunoSEQ multiplex PCR; TCRdb stores just in-frame clones and leaves some out. The V and J calls and the clone size are those of that table, but D and trimming were determined from the DNA. The data hold millions of clones, with about 94% observed a single time. The sequence came from a young man in good health. The genes are TRBV6-6 and TRBJ1-1; D is possibly TRBD1 (6 bases). The sequenced sample consisted of naive CD8+ T cells sorted from blood. CDR3 coding DNA: TGTGCCAGCAGACCACAGGGTTCGGGCACTGAAGCTTTCTTT. It translates to CASRPQGSGTEAFF.